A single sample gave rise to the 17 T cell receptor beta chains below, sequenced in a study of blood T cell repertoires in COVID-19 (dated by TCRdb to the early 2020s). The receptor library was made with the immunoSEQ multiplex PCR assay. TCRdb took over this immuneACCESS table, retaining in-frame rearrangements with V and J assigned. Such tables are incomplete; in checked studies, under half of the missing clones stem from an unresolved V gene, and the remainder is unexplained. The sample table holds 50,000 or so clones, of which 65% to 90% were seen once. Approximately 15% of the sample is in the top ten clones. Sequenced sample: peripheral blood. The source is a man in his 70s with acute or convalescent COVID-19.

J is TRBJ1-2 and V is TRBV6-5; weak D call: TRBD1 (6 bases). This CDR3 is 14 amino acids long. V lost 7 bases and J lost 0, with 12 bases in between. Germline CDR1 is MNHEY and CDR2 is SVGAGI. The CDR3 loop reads CASTRTDSNYGYTF. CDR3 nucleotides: TGTGCCAGCACCAGGACAGATTCTAACTATGGCTACACCTTC.

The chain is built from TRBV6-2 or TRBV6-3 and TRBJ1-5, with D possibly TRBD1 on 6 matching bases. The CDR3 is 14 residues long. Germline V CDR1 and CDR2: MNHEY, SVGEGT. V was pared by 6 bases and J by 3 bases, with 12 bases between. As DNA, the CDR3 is TGTGCCAGCAGGCCTGGACAGATCAATCAGCCCCAGCATTTT. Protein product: CASRPGQINQPQHF.

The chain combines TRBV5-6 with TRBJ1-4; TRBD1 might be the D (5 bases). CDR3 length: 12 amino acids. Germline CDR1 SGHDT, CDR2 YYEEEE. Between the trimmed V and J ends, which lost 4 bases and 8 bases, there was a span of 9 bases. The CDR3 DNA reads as TGTGCCAGCAGCAGGGGTGAAGAAAAACTGTTTTTT. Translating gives CASSRGEEKLFF.

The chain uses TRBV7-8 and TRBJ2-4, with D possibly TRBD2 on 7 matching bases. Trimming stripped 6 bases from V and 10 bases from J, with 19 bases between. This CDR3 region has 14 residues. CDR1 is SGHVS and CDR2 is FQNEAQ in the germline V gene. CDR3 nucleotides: TGTGCCAGCAGACAGGGAATGTCGGGAGGAATTCAGTACTTC. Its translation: CASRQGMSGGIQYF.

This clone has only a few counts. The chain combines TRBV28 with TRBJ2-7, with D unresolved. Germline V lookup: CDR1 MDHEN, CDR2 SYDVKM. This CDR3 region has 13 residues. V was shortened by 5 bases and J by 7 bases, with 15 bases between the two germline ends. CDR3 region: CASSQSYTREQYF. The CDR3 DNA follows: TGTGCCAGCAGTCAGTCATACACGCGGGAGCAGTACTTC. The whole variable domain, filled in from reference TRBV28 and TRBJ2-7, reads DVKVTQSSRYLVKRTGEKVFLECVQDMDHENMFWYRQDPGLGLRLIYFSYDVKMKEKGDIPEGYSVSREKKERFSLILESASTNQTSMYLCASSQSYTREQYFGPGTRLTVT.

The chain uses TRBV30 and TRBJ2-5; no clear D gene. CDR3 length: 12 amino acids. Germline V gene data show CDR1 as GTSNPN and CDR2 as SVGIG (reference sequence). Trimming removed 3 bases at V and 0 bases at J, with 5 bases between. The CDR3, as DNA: TGTGCCTGGAGGGGCTACCAAGAGACCCAGTACTTC. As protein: CAWRGYQETQYF.

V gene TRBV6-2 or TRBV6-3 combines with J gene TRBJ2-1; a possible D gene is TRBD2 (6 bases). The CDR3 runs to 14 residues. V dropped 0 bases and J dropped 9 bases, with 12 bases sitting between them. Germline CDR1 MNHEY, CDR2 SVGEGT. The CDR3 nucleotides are TGTGCCAGCAGTTACTCGGGGGGTTCGGGTGAGCAGTTCTTC. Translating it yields CASSYSGGSGEQFF.

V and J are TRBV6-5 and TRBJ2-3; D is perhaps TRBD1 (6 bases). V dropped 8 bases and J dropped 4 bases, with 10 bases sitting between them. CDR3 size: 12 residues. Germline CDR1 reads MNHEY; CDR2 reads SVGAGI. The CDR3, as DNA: TGTGCCAGCGGCAGGGGCCCAGATACGCAGTATTTT. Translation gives CASGRGPDTQYF.

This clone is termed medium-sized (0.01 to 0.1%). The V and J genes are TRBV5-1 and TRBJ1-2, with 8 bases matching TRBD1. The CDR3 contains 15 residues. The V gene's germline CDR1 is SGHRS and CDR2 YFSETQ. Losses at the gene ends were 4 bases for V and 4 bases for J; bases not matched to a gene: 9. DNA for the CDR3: TGCGCCAGCAGCCCGGACAGGGTAGTCTCCTATGGCTACACCTTC. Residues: CASSPDRVVSYGYTF.

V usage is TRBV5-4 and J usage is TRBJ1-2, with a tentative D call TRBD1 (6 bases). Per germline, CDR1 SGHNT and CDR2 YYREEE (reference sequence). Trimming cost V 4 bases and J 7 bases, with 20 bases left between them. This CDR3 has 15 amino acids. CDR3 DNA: TGTGCCAGCAGCACGCCAGACAGGAATTCTCGTGGCTACACCTTC. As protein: CASSTPDRNSRGYTF.

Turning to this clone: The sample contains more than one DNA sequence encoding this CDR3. The chain's CDR3 is CASSYTGHTEAFF. The CDR3 nucleotides are TGTGCCAGCAGTTACACAGGGCACACTGAAGCTTTCTTT. The V call is TRBV6-2 or TRBV6-3, the J call TRBJ1-1; D may be TRBD1 (6 bases). Germline-derived CDR1 and CDR2 are MNHEY and SVGEGT. Between the trimmed V and J ends, which lost 2 bases and 3 bases, there was a span of 7 bases. CDR3 length: 13 residues.

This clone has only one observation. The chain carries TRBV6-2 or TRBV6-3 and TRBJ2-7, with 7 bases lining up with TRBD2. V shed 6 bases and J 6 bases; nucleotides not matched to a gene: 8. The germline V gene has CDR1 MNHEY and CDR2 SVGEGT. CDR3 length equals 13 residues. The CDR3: CASSTFGGSEQYV. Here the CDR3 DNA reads TGTGCCAGCAGCACCTTCGGGGGGAGCGAGCAGTACGTC.

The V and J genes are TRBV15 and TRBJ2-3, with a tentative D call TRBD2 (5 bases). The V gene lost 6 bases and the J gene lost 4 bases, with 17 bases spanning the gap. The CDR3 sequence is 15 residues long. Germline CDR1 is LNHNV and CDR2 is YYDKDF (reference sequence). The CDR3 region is CATSLTMEFSDTQYF. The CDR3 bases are TGTGCCACCAGTCTGACTATGGAATTTTCAGATACGCAGTATTTT.

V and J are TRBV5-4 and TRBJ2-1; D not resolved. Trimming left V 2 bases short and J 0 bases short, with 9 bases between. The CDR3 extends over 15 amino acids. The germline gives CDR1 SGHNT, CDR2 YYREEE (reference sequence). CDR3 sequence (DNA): TGTGCCAGCAGCTTATATAGAAGCTCCTACAATGAGCAGTTCTTC. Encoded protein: CASSLYRSSYNEQFF.

CDR3 nucleotides: TGTGCCAGCAGTGAAGAGACAGGGGGCAATCAGCCCCAGCATTTT. Protein: CASSEETGGNQPQHF. The chain uses TRBV2 and TRBJ1-5; 8 bases agree with TRBD1. The CDR3 sequence is 15 residues long. Trimming at V came to 1 base and at J to 2 bases, leaving 1 base not matched to a gene. Germline lookup yields CDR1 SNHLY and CDR2 FYNNEI.

CDR3: CASSLTGNQETQYF. For the CDR3, the DNA is TGTGCCAGCAGCCTGACAGGAAATCAAGAGACCCAGTACTTC. This chain uses TRBV11-2 with TRBJ2-5; D is possibly TRBD1 (6 bases). Germline CDR1 and CDR2: SGHAT and FQNNGV. V was pared by 5 bases and J by 2 bases, with 12 bases between. The CDR3 runs 14 residues.

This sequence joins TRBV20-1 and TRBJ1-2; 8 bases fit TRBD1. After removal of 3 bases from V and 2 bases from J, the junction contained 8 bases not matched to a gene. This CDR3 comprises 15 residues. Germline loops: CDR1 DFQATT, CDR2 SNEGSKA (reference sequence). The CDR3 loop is CSASYTRQGNYGYTF. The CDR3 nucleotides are TGCAGTGCTAGTTATACGAGACAGGGGAACTATGGCTACACCTTC.